This passage covers 5 T cell receptor beta chains from one sample sequenced in a study of cytomegalovirus exposure and HLA in healthy donors. The PCR made use of 60 Vbeta and 13 Jbeta primers. Clones were sequenced by immunoSEQ multiplex PCR, and TCRdb holds only the in-frame ones, with some missing. The sample consists of a few hundred thousand clones, about 80% of them appearing once. Material for sequencing was PBMCs. The receptors were gathered from a woman in her fifties or sixties in good health and CMV-seropositive.

This clone has a single count. This rearrangement joins TRBV15 to TRBJ2-7; TRBD2 agrees at 11 bases. V lost 5 bases to trimming and J lost 4 bases; unmatched junction nucleotides: 16. This CDR3 is built from 18 residues. In germline, CDR1 is LNHNV, CDR2 YYDKDF (reference sequence). The CDR3 here is CATSSRGVAGGPIYEQYF. Written as DNA, the CDR3 is TGTGCCACCAGCTCACGCGGAGTAGCGGGAGGGCCGATATACGAGCAGTACTTC.

V is TRBV5-4 and J is TRBJ1-2; TRBD1 matches at 11 bases. Per the germline V gene, CDR1 is SGHNT and CDR2 is YYREEE (reference sequence). The CDR3 has 14 residues. V lost 3 bases and J lost 3; bases outside the gene matches: 1. CDR3 protein: CASSSGQGDYGYTF. The CDR3 nucleotides are TGTGCCAGCAGCTCGGGACAGGGGGACTATGGCTACACCTTC.

The chain uses TRBV10-3 and TRBJ2-4; the D gene is possibly TRBD2 (6 bases). The CDR3 length is 15 residues. From germline, CDR1 is ENHRY and CDR2 SYGVKD. V dropped 6 bases and J dropped 6 bases, with 18 bases sitting between them. The CDR3, as DNA: TGTGCCATCAGGGAGGGGCTAGAGGGTGGAAACATTCAGTACTTC. It codes for CAIREGLEGGNIQYF.

The V gene is TRBV18, the J gene TRBJ1-2; D perhaps matches TRBD1 (5 bases). Trimming took off 1 base at V and 4 bases at J, with 13 bases between the two ends. Germline values: CDR1 KGHSH, CDR2 LQKENI. The CDR3 spans 15 residues. As DNA, the CDR3 is TGTGCCAGCTCACCACAATCCCGACAGTCCTATGGCTACACCTTC. Translating gives CASSPQSRQSYGYTF. The full variable domain, in which reference TRBV18 and TRBJ1-2 provide the parts outside the CDR3, is NAGVMQNPRHLVRRRGQEARLRCSPMKGHSHVYWYRQLPEEGLKFMVYLQKENIIDESGMPKERFSAEFPKEGPSILRIQQVVRGDSAAYFCASSPQSRQSYGYTFGSGTRLTVV.

The gene calls are TRBV5-6 and TRBJ1-2; 7 bases align to TRBD1. This CDR3 is built from 13 residues. The germline V gene encodes CDR1 SGHDT and CDR2 YYEEEE. Trimming cost V 4 bases and J 8 bases; bases outside gene matches: 8. CDR3 DNA: TGTGCCAGCAGCAACCCCCCAGGGGGAGGCTACACCTTC. It is translated as CASSNPPGGGYTF.